This record covers a single T cell receptor (beta chain). The data belong to a study of blood T cell repertoires in COVID-19. Only in-frame clones appear in the TCRdb table, and some are missing; sequencing was by immunoSEQ multiplex PCR. The sample shows about 53,000 clones, 82% of them seen only once. The CDR3 runs to 15 residues. J gave up 6 bases and V 4 bases, and 9 bases lay outside the gene matches. Germline V gene lookup returns CDR1 KGHSH and CDR2 LQKENI. Specimen: peripheral blood. The TCR comes from a human donor in a cohort sampled during active COVID-19. The chain couples TRBV18 to TRBJ2-1, with 7 bases identical to TRBD1. The CDR3 DNA follows: TGTGCCAGCTCACAACAGGGGATGGGGATCAATGAGCAGTTCTTC. It encodes CASSQQGMGINEQFF.